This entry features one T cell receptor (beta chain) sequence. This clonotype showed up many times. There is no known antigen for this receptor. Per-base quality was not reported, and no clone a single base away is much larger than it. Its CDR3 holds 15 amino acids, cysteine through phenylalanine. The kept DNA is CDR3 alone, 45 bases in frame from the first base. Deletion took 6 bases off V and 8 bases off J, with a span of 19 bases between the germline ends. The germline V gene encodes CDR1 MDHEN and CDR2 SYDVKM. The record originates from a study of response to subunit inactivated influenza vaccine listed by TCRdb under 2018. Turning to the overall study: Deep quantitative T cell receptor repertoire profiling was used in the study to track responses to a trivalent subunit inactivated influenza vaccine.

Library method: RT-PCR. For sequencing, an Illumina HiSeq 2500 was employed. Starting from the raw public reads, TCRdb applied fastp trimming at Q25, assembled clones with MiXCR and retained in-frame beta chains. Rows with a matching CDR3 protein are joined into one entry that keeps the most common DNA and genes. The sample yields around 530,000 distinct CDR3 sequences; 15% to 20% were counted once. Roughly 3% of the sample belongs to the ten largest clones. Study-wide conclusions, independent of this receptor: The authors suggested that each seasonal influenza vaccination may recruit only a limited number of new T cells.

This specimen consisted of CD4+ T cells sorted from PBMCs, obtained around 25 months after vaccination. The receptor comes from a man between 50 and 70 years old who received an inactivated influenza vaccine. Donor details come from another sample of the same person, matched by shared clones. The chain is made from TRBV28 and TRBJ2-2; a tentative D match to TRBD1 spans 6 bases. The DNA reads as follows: TGTGCCAGCAGAGGCCCCGGCAGGGGATCGGGGGAGCTGTTTTTT. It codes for CASRGPGRGSGELFF.